This TCR beta chain was retrieved from a study of blood T cell repertoires in COVID-19. TCRdb's table, derived via immunoSEQ multiplex PCR, lists solely in-frame clones and lacks some. The repertoire includes about 300,000 clones, 85% of them detected once, and 2.5% sits in the top ten. V lost 0 bases, J lost 3 bases, and 5 bases stayed unmatched. The CDR3 has 15 residues. Germline CDR1 GTSNPN, CDR2 SVGIG (reference sequence). The TCR originated in a woman aged 45-65 years who had recovered from COVID-19. The V call is TRBV30, the J call TRBJ2-1; 7 positions match TRBD2. The sequencing input was PBMCs or T cells enriched from blood (not recorded which). Here the CDR3 DNA reads TGTGCCTGGAGTGTGGGCGCGGGGGTCTACAATGAGCAGTTCTTC. Amino acid sequence: CAWSVGAGVYNEQFF.